The clone carrying this T cell receptor (beta chain) was found a few times. The antigen remains undetermined. The data were obtained in a study of T-cell memory formation after mild COVID-19. General observations from the study: Clonal second-wave expansions that peaked on day 37 had unconfirmed SARS-CoV-2 specificity. Contracting clones localized mainly to CM and EM when CD4+ and mainly to EMRA when CD8+. Certain responding clones were present in pre-infection memory, suggesting participation of cross-reactive memory. Clones that shrank (day 15 to 85) were balanced CD4/CD8, whereas later expanders leaned CD4+.

TCRdb used MiXCR to reprocess the 5' RACE reads, holding one entry per CDR3 protein. The table includes fewer than 200,000 distinct CDR3 sequences, roughly 13% detected once. The CDR3 length is 16 residues. This clonotype was sampled from a man aged 18 to 29 who had mild COVID-19 (a few samples of this study predate the infection). Cell type and time point are not known. What was sequenced was PBMCs or a T cell subset sorted from them (not recorded which). The V gene is TRBV21-1, the J gene TRBJ2-1; the listed D gene, TRBD1, was not tested against the DNA. TRBV21-1 is reported as a pseudogene. The CDR3 DNA follows: TGTGCCAGCAGCGCGCCGGGACGGGGAATTCTCCAAGAGCAGTTCTTC. This translates into CASSAPGRGILQEQFF.